A selection of T cell receptor beta chains follows, all from one sample in a study of T cell repertoires in cytomegalovirus infection. From the reads, TCRdb called clonotypes with MiXCR, one entry per CDR3 protein. The sample yields around 740,000 distinct CDR3 sequences, 35% seen once. The sequenced sample consisted of PBMCs. These TCRs come from a human donor in good health (CMV status not recorded). Some clones in this sample may be carry-over from other donors' samples. Both conserved end residues are part of each CDR3. Each record gives: V gene, J gene, D gene, clone size, CDR3 DNA, CDR3 protein. D genes are given only for firm matches. Not all rows give a size; the values are once, few, many and, for expanded clones, a class.

>TRBV10-3|TRBJ2-7|-|few
TGTGCCATCAGGCCCGGCGCAGGGATCTACGAGCAGTACTTC
CAIRPGAGIYEQYF
>TRBV12-3/TRBV12-4|TRBJ1-2|-|-
TGTGCCAGCAGCCGACAGCGCTCGGGCGACTATGGCTACACCTTC
CASSRQRSGDYGYTF
>TRBV7-6|TRBJ2-3|-|many
TGTGCCAGCAGCTTGGGACCTCCCGGTGCGGCAGATACGCAGTATTTT
CASSLGPPGAADTQYF
>TRBV6-1|TRBJ1-1|-|-
TGTGCCAGCAGTGACGCGGGAGGAACTGAAGCTTTCTTT
CASSDAGGTEAFF
>TRBV12-3/TRBV12-4|TRBJ2-1|TRBD2|-
TGTGCCAGCAGGATTGGGACTAGCGCTTACAATGAGCAGTTCTTC
CASRIGTSAYNEQFF
>TRBV5-1|TRBJ2-1|-|-
TGCGCCAGCAGCCCGATTAGGGGGGACAATGAGCAGTTCTTC
CASSPIRGDNEQFF
>TRBV28|TRBJ2-1|TRBD2|few
TGTGCCAGCAGTACCCGAAGACCTAGCGGGAGTGAGCAGTTCTTC
CASSTRRPSGSEQFF
>TRBV28|TRBJ2-2|TRBD1|-
TGTGCCAGCAGTTTACTGGGGACAGGGTACACCGGGGAGCTGTTTTTT
CASSLLGTGYTGELFF
>TRBV6-8|TRBJ1-1|TRBD1|-
TGTGCCAGCATCTACCCCGGGACAGAGAACACTGAAGCTGTCTTT
CASIYPGTENTEAVF
>TRBV29-1|TRBJ2-7|-|-
TGCAGCGTTGTTCTGGGCGGGGCAGAATACGAGCAGTACTTC
CSVVLGGAEYEQYF
>TRBV7-2|TRBJ1-1|-|-
TGTTCCAGAGCGCTCATAATGAACACGGAAGCTTTCTTT
CSRALIMNTEAFF
>TRBV28|TRBJ1-2|-|-
TGTGCCAGCAGGGACGTGAGAACAGACGACTATGGCTACACCTTC
CASRDVRTDDYGYTF
>TRBV7-2|TRBJ1-6|-|few
TGTGCCAGCAGCCCGGGACCAACAGGCTCACCCCTCCACTTT
CASSPGPTGSPLHF
>TRBV6-2/TRBV6-3|TRBJ2-1|TRBD2|few
TGTGCCAGCACTTACGGGACTAGCGGTTACAATGAGCAGTTCTTC
CASTYGTSGYNEQFF
>TRBV7-2|TRBJ2-7|TRBD1|-
TGTGCCAGCAGCTACGATCGGAGACAGGGGGTTAAGCAGTACTTC
CASSYDRRQGVKQYF
>TRBV28|TRBJ1-1|-|-
TGTGCCAGCAGTTTAATCCTAACGCAGGGTCTGAAGGCTTTCTTT
CASSLILTQGLKAFF
>TRBV30|TRBJ1-1|-|few
TGTGCCTGGAGGGGCAGAGGAGGGGGGAACACTGAAGCTTTCTTT
CAWRGRGGGNTEAFF
>TRBV6-1|TRBJ1-2|-|-
TGTGCCAGCAGTGAGTTGGGGGCCGGGGGCTACACCTTC
CASSELGAGGYTF
>TRBV20-1|TRBJ2-4|TRBD2|-
TGCAGTGTTTCTAGCGGGATCGCCAAAAACATTCAGTACTTC
CSVSSGIAKNIQYF
>TRBV27|TRBJ1-4|-|few
TGTGCCAGCGGGGATCGGGTTGGCATGGGTGAAAAACTGTTTTTT
CASGDRVGMGEKLFF
>TRBV12-3/TRBV12-4|TRBJ2-3|-|-
TGTGCCAGCAGCCAGACAGGCCCCGGCACAGATACGCAGTATTTT
CASSQTGPGTDTQYF
>TRBV29-1|TRBJ1-1|TRBD1|-
TGCAGCGTAAGCCAGGGGGCAGGGAACACTGAAGCTTTCTTT
CSVSQGAGNTEAFF
>TRBV7-2|TRBJ2-7|TRBD1|many
TGTGCCAGCAGCCCCGGATCGGGGCCGATCTTGGACAGGGGAAACTACGAGCAGTACTTC
CASSPGSGPILDRGNYEQYF
>TRBV20-1|TRBJ2-1|-|few
TGCAGTGCTAGACTTTTGAGCGCCCTGGGAGGCAATGAGCAGTTCTTC
CSARLLSALGGNEQFF
>TRBV7-8|TRBJ2-1|-|few
TGTGCCAGCAGCTTAAGTACCCTTGGCCCCTACAATGAGCAGTTCTTC
CASSLSTLGPYNEQFF
>TRBV6-1|TRBJ2-7|-|-
TGTGCCAGCAGTGATCTGGGATTCGTCTCCTACGAGCAGTACTTC
CASSDLGFVSYEQYF
>TRBV5-6|TRBJ1-2|-|once
TGTGCCAGCAGCTTGTCTCTCGATGGCTACACCTTC
CASSLSLDGYTF
>TRBV6-6|TRBJ2-7|-|-
TGTGCCAGCAGTCCGCAGACTAGTCAGGAGCAGTACTTC
CASSPQTSQEQYF
>TRBV12-3/TRBV12-4|TRBJ1-4|TRBD1|-
TGTGCCAGCAGTCCTTGGACAGGGGTTGGTGAAAAACTGTTTTTT
CASSPWTGVGEKLFF
>TRBV7-9|TRBJ2-7|-|-
TGTGCCAGCAGCTTCGGTCCTCGGGGCGAGCAGTACTTC
CASSFGPRGEQYF
>TRBV24-1|TRBJ2-1|TRBD2|-
TGTGCCACCAGTGAGGGTAGCGGGGGGGCCTACAATGAGCAGTTCTTC
CATSEGSGGAYNEQFF
>TRBV7-2|TRBJ1-1|-|few
TGTGCCAGCAGCTTAGTCATATGGAACACTGAAGCTTTCTTT
CASSLVIWNTEAFF
>TRBV7-9|TRBJ2-5|-|-
TGTGCCAGCAGCTTATTTGGTCGGGGGGACAGGCAAGAGACCCAGTACTTC
CASSLFGRGDRQETQYF